The T cell receptor beta chain described here comes from a study of blood T cell repertoires in COVID-19. Study-wide background: Samples of COVID-19 (acute and convalescent) were obtained from the United States, Italy and Spain. PBMCs, B-cell-depleted T cells, or T cells provided the cDNA or gDNA that made up the material.

Trimming stripped 0 bases from V and 1 base from J, with 15 bases between. The germline V gene encodes CDR1 LGHDT and CDR2 YNNKEL (reference sequence). The CDR3 consists of 17 residues. Authors' methods: Reference gene primer amplification yielded estimated nucleated cell counts. Produced via immunoSEQ multiplex PCR; TCRdb's table is partial and in-frame only. V and J calls and clone size are copied from that table; D and trimming were computed from the DNA. This sample yields 200,000 to 300,000 clones, of which 80% to 90% are seen a single time; 1.5% to 2% belongs to the top ten. The specimen was peripheral blood. This receptor was identified in a man under 40 with active or convalescent COVID-19. The chain couples TRBV3-1 (or the pseudogene TRBV3-2) to TRBJ2-5; perhaps TRBD2 as D (6 bases). CDR3 in DNA: TGTGCCAGCAGCCAAGACAGGTTCGGGAGCGGCCAAGAGACCCAGTACTTC. It codes for CASSQDRFGSGQETQYF.